The clone carrying this T cell receptor (beta chain) has at least ten counts. Template-switch 5'RACE cDNA synthesis added a 10-nucleotide unique molecular identifier. TCRdb called the 5' RACE reads again in MiXCR, with one record for every CDR3 protein. Of about 25,000 distinct CDR3 sequences listed, approximately 3.2% were seen once; the top ten hold roughly 7%. This specimen belongs to a study of neurological immune-mediated disorders. The CDR3 covers 14 residues. The J segment lost 4 bases and the V segment lost 6 bases, leaving 3 bases of the junction unmatched. Sequenced material: PBMCs. The chain uses TRBV12-3 or TRBV12-4 and TRBJ1-6; 7 nucleotides align to TRBD1. This sequence was found in a woman in her twenties or thirties with multiple sclerosis. The CDR3 DNA reads as TGTGCCAGCAGCCCGGGACAGTATAATTCACCCCTCCACTTT. This codes for CASSPGQYNSPLHF.